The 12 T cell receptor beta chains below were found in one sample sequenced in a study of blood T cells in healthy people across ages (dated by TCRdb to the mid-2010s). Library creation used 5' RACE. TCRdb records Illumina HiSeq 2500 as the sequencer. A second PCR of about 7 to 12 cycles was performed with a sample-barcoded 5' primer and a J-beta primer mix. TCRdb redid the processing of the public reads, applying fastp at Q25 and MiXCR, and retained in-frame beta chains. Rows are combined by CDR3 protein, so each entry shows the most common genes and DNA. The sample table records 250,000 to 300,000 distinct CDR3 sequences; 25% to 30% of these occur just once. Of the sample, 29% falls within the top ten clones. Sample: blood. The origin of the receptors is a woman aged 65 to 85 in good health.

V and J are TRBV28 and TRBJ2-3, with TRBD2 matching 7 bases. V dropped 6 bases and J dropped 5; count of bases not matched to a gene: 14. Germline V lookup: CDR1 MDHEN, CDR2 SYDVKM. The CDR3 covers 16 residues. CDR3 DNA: TGTGCCAGCAGCCCCTTTCTTGCGGGAGAGGGAGATACGCAGTATTTT. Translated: CASSPFLAGEGDTQYF.

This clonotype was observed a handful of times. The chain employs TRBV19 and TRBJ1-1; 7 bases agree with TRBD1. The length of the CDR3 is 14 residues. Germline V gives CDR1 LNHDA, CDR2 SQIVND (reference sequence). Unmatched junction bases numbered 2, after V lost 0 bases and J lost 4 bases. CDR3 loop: CASSIDRDSTEAFF. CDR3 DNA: TGTGCCAGTAGTATAGATCGGGACAGCACTGAAGCTTTCTTT. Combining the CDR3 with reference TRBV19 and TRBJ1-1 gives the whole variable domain DGGITQSPKYLFRKEGQNVTLSCEQNLNHDAMYWYRQDPGQGLRLIYYSQIVNDFQKGDIAEGYSVSREKKESFPLTVTSAQKNPTAFYLCASSIDRDSTEAFFGQGTRLTVV.

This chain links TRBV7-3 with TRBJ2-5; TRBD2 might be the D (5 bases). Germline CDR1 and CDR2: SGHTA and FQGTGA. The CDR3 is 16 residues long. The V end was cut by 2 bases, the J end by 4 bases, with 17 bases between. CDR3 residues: CASSLRAGIPTETQYF. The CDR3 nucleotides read TGTGCCAGCAGCTTACGGGCGGGTATCCCCACAGAGACCCAGTACTTC.

CDR3 bases: TGCGCCAGCAGCACGGGAGATTCATACAATGAGCAGTTCTTC. This gives the protein CASSTGDSYNEQFF. The V and J genes are TRBV5-1 and TRBJ2-1; possible D gene TRBD2, 6 bases. Trimming took 4 bases from V and 4 from J, leaving 12 bases between them. Per the germline V gene, CDR1 is SGHRS and CDR2 is YFSETQ. This CDR3 contains 14 residues.

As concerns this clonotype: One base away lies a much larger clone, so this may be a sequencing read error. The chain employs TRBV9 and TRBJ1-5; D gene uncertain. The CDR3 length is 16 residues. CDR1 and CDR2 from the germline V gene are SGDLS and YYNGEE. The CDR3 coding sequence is TGTGCCAGCAGCTTCCGTGGAGGTTCTAGCAATCAGCCCCAGCAGTTT. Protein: CASSFRGGSSNQPQQF.

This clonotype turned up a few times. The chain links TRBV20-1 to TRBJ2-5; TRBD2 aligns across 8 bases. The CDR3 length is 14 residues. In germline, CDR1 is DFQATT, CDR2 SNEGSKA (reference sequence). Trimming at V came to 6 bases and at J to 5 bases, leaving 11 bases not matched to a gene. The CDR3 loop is CSAHTPTSAETQYF. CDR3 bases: TGCAGTGCCCATACCCCGACTAGCGCGGAGACCCAGTACTTC.

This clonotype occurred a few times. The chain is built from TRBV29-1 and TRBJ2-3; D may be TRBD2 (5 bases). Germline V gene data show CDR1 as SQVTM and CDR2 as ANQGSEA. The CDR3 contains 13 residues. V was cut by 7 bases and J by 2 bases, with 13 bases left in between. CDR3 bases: TGCAGCGGACGCGGGCGCCTCACAGATACGCAGTATTTT. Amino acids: CSGRGRLTDTQYF.

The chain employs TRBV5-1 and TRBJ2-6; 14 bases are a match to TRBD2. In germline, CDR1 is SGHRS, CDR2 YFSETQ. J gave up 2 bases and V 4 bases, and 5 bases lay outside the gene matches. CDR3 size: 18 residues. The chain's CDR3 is CASSHQTSGGAGANVLTF. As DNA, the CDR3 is TGCGCCAGCAGCCACCAGACTAGCGGGGGGGCTGGGGCCAACGTCCTGACTTTC.

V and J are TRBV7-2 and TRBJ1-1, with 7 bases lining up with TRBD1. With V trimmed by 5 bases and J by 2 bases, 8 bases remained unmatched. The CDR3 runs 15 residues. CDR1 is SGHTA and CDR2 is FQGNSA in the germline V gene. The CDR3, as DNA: TGTGCCAGCAGCCCCCCGGACAGGCTAAACACTGAAGCTTTCTTT. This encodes CASSPPDRLNTEAFF.

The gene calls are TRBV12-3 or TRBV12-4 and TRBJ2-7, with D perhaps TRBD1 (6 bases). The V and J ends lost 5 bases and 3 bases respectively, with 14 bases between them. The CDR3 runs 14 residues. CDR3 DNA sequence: TGTGCCAGCAGTCGGGACACCGACCGCTACGAGCAGTACTTC. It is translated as CASSRDTDRYEQYF.

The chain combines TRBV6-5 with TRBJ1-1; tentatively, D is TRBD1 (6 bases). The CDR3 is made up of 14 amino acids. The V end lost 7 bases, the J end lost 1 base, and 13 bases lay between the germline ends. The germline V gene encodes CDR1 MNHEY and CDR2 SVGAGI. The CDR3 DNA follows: TGTGCCAGCACCGTACAGGGAGGGAACACTGAAGCTTTCTTT. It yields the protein CASTVQGGNTEAFF.

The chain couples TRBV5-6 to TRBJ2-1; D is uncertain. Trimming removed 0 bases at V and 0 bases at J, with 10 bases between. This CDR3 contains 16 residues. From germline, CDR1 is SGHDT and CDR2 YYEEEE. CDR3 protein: CASSLGGISSYNEQFF. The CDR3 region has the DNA TGTGCCAGCAGCTTGGGTGGAATTAGCTCCTACAATGAGCAGTTCTTC.